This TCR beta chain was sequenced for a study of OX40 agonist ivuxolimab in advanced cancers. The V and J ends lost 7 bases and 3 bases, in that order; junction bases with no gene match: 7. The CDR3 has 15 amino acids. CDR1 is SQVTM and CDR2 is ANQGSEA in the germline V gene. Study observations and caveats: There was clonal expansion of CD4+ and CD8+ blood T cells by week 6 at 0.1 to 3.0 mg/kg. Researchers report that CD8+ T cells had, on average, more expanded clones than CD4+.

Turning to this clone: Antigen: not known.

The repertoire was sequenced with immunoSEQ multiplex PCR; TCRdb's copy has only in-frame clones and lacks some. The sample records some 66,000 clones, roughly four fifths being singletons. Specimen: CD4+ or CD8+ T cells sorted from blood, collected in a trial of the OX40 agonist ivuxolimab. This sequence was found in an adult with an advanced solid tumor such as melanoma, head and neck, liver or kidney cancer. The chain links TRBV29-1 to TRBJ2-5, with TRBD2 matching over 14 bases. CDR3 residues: CSAGTSGSLEETQYF. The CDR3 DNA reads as TGCAGCGCCGGGACTAGCGGGAGTTTAGAAGAGACCCAGTACTTC.